The 32 T cell receptor beta chains below were found in one sample sequenced in a study of T-cell reconstitution after alpha-beta-depleted transplantation in children. It was with unique molecular identifiers that the TCRbeta library was prepared. TCRdb fed the PCR reads into MiXCR, producing one record per CDR3 protein. The profile covers hundreds of thousands of distinct CDR3 sequences, with about 16% appearing a single time and 3.3% taken by the ten largest. The source was PBMCs from the stem cell graft donor, collected from the stem cell graft. Receptor source: a human donor who donated a stem cell graft to a child with acute lymphoblastic leukemia.

This clonotype has more than one count but fewer than ten. This sequence joins TRBV5-6 and TRBJ2-3, with D possibly TRBD2 on 5 matching bases. From germline, CDR1 is SGHDT and CDR2 YYEEEE. The CDR3 consists of 15 residues. Trimming removed 4 bases at V and 6 bases at J, with 18 bases between. The CDR3 reads CASSPGSAGLDTQYF. The CDR3 region has the DNA TGTGCCAGCAGCCCCGGGTCAGCTGGACTGGATACGCAGTATTTT.

This clonotype has only a few counts. The rearrangement links TRBV11-1 to TRBJ1-1; no definite D call. Trimming left V 5 bases short and J 4 bases short, with 17 bases between. CDR1 is SGHAT, CDR2 FQDESV, per germline (reference sequence). The CDR3 sequence is 15 residues long. The CDR3 bases are TGTGCCAGCAGCCCCGAGGCTGAAGAGGGCACTGAAGCTTTCTTT. This gives the protein CASSPEAEEGTEAFF.

The chain joins TRBV10-2 to TRBJ2-7; 12 nucleotides match TRBD2. Per the germline V gene, CDR1 is WSHSY and CDR2 is SAAADI. V lost 3 bases, J lost 6 bases, and 9 bases stayed unmatched. The CDR3 is 16 residues long. CDR3 coding DNA: TGCGCCAGCAGTGAAGCCGGACTAGCGGGACGCGTCGAGCAGTACTTC. This codes for CASSEAGLAGRVEQYF.

The chain is built from TRBV11-1 and TRBJ2-5; 9 nucleotides agree with TRBD2. Germline lookup yields CDR1 SGHAT and CDR2 FQDESV (reference sequence). This CDR3 comprises 18 residues. J lost 4 bases, V lost 1 base, and 13 bases had no gene match. The CDR3 DNA reads as TGTGCCAGCAGCTTAGGTTTCATCGGACTAGCGCGACCAGAGACCCAGTACTTC. It translates to CASSLGFIGLARPETQYF.

V gene TRBV5-4 combines with J gene TRBJ2-1; 11 nucleotides line up with TRBD2. The CDR3 runs to 15 residues. V lost 4 bases, J lost 7 bases, and 7 bases stayed unmatched. Germline-derived CDR1 and CDR2 are SGHNT and YYREEE (reference sequence). The CDR3 protein is CASSRPGLADNEQFF. The CDR3 bases are TGTGCCAGCAGCAGGCCGGGACTAGCGGATAATGAGCAGTTCTTC.

The J gene is TRBJ1-4, the V gene TRBV12-3 or TRBV12-4; TRBD1 matches at 7 bases. V trimming: 3 bases; J trimming: 4 bases; junction bases outside the gene matches: 8. The CDR3 extends over 16 amino acids. This CDR3 reads CASSFSSTGINEKLFF. The CDR3 nucleotides read TGTGCCAGCAGTTTCTCCTCGACAGGGATTAATGAAAAACTGTTTTTT.

A few counts support this clonotype. The rearrangement uses TRBV5-1 and TRBJ2-3; D not resolved. CDR3 length equals 17 residues. Germline lookup yields CDR1 SGHRS and CDR2 YFSETQ. The V gene lost 7 bases and the J gene lost 0 bases, with 21 bases spanning the gap. As DNA, the CDR3 is TGCGCCAGCTGCCGTGATCCAGAAAGCTGTAGCACAGATACGCAGTATTTT. Its translation: CASCRDPESCSTDTQYF.

The V call is TRBV5-1, the J call TRBJ2-5; no clear D. Looked up from germline, CDR1 is SGHRS and CDR2 is YFSETQ. Trimming stripped 0 bases from V and 0 bases from J, with 6 bases between. The CDR3 covers 14 residues. The CDR3: CASSLDTNQETQYF. The CDR3 nucleotides read TGCGCCAGCAGCTTGGACACTAACCAAGAGACCCAGTACTTC. Full variable domain (rest looked up from reference TRBV5-1 and TRBJ2-5): KAGVTQTPRYLIKTRGQQVTLSCSPISGHRSVSWYQQTPGQGLQFLFEYFSETQRNKGNFPGRFSGRQFSNSRSEMNVSTLELGDSALYLCASSLDTNQETQYFGPGTRLLVL.

The chain combines TRBV29-1 with TRBJ2-1, with TRBD2 identical over 14 bases. After removal of 8 bases from V and 15 bases from J, the junction contained 12 bases not matched to a gene. Germline values: CDR1 SQVTM, CDR2 ANQGSEA. The length of the CDR3 is 13 residues. In nucleotides, the CDR3 is TGCAGCTCAAAGACTAGCGGGAGGGCCTATCCGTTCTTC. This translates into CSSKTSGRAYPFF.

This chain uses TRBV20-1 with TRBJ2-1; 9 positions match TRBD2. This CDR3 is built from 14 residues. Unmatched junction bases numbered 5, after V lost 2 bases and J lost 6 bases. Germline CDR1 is DFQATT and CDR2 is SNEGSKA (reference sequence). CDR3 residues: CSARMVSGSNEQFF. CDR3 bases: TGCAGTGCTAGAATGGTTAGCGGGAGCAATGAGCAGTTCTTC.

This chain uses TRBV7-2 with TRBJ1-5; 7 nucleotides agree with TRBD1. Germline V gene data show CDR1 as SGHTA and CDR2 as FQGNSA. The CDR3 consists of 16 residues. Trimming took 6 bases from V and 0 from J; bases not matched to a gene: 8. The CDR3 bases are TGTGCCAGCAGGGGAGGGGGCTTTCTTAGCAATCAGCCCCAGCATTTT. Translation: CASRGGGFLSNQPQHF.

The V call is TRBV5-6, the J call TRBJ2-5; D is unresolved. The CDR3 has 15 residues. V lost 0 bases to trimming and J lost 5 bases, with 14 bases between them. Germline V gene lookup returns CDR1 SGHDT and CDR2 YYEEEE. DNA of the CDR3: TGTGCCAGCAGCTTGGGGTACCTCAGTGGGGAGACCCAGTACTTC. This encodes CASSLGYLSGETQYF. Together with reference TRBV5-6 and TRBJ2-5, the CDR3 gives the full variable domain: DAGVTQSPTHLIKTRGQQVTLRCSPKSGHDTVSWYQQALGQGPQFIFQYYEEEERQRGNFPDRFSGHQFPNYSSELNVNALLLGDSALYLCASSLGYLSGETQYFGPGTRLLVL.

This clonotype was counted only a few times. V is TRBV4-1 and J is TRBJ2-5; 9 positions agree with TRBD1. V trimming: 1 base; J trimming: 4 bases; junction bases outside the gene matches: 13. From germline, CDR1 is MGHRA and CDR2 YSYEKL. The CDR3 spans 18 residues. CDR3 region: CASSQAISGTGTTETQYF. CDR3 sequence (DNA): TGCGCCAGCAGCCAAGCTATTTCCGGGACAGGGACTACAGAGACCCAGTACTTC.

The chain employs TRBV27 and TRBJ2-5, with D possibly matching TRBD1 (6 bases). CDR3 length equals 14 residues. Germline V CDR1 and CDR2: MNHEY, SMNVEV (reference sequence). Trimming left V 6 bases short and J 1 base short, with 12 bases between. Here the CDR3 reads CASSSGHLQETQYF. The CDR3 bases are TGTGCCAGCAGCTCGGGACACCTCCAAGAGACCCAGTACTTC.

V is TRBV5-1 and J is TRBJ1-2; no definite D call. There are 12 residues in the CDR3. V lost 1 base and J lost 8, with 9 bases in between. Germline V gene data show CDR1 as SGHRS and CDR2 as YFSETQ. The chain's CDR3 is CASSLNVDGYTF. CDR3 coding DNA: TGCGCCAGCAGCTTGAATGTCGACGGCTACACCTTC. Complete variable domain (other parts from reference TRBV5-1 and TRBJ1-2): KAGVTQTPRYLIKTRGQQVTLSCSPISGHRSVSWYQQTPGQGLQFLFEYFSETQRNKGNFPGRFSGRQFSNSRSEMNVSTLELGDSALYLCASSLNVDGYTFGSGTRLTVV.

This chain uses TRBV6-1 with TRBJ2-7; TRBD1 matches 8 bases. V was pared by 7 bases and J by 3 bases, with 14 bases of the junction left unmatched. This CDR3 spans 16 amino acids. CDR1 and CDR2 (germline): MNHNS, SASEGT. CDR3 nucleotide sequence: TGTGCCAGCAAAAAAGACAGGGGACGACTCAACTACGAGCAGTACTTC. It yields the protein CASKKDRGRLNYEQYF.

This rearrangement joins TRBV20-1 to TRBJ1-3, with D tentatively TRBD1 (5 bases). Trimming took off 5 bases at V and 4 bases at J, with 18 bases between the two ends. CDR3 length equals 15 residues. CDR1 and CDR2 from the germline V gene are DFQATT and SNEGSKA (reference sequence). The CDR3 coding sequence is TGCAGTGCTCAACCGACAGCTATCCTCGGAAACACCATATATTTT. Protein: CSAQPTAILGNTIYF.

This clonotype was seen more than once but under ten times. The chain carries TRBV7-2 and TRBJ2-1; D is perhaps TRBD2 (5 bases). The CDR3 has 14 amino acids. Germline values: CDR1 SGHTA, CDR2 FQGNSA. The germline V and J ends were trimmed by 4 bases and 5 bases, with 12 bases remaining between them. CDR3 coding DNA: TGTGCCAGCAGCTCCGCGGCGGGCCACAATGAGCAGTTCTTC. It is translated as CASSSAAGHNEQFF.

The rearrangement joins TRBV5-1 to TRBJ2-5; TRBD1 is a possible D gene (6 bases). Trimming pared 2 bases from V and 5 bases from J, leaving 19 bases between. CDR3 length: 16 amino acids. Germline V gene sequence: CDR1 SGHRS, CDR2 YFSETQ. The CDR3 nucleotides read TGCGCCAGCAGCTTACCGCCGACAGGCGGCAGGGAGACCCAGTACTTC. Translating it yields CASSLPPTGGRETQYF.

This sequence joins TRBV5-1 and TRBJ1-1; a weak D match, TRBD1 (5 bases). Germline loops: CDR1 SGHRS, CDR2 YFSETQ. Trimming took off 4 bases at V and 11 bases at J, with 18 bases between the two ends. There are 13 residues in the CDR3. Here the CDR3 DNA reads TGCGCCAGCAGCCCCTTGAGGGGCGGAGACGCTTTCTTT. Amino acid sequence: CASSPLRGGDAFF.

This clonotype turned up a few times. The rearrangement links TRBV27 to TRBJ1-5, with TRBD1 matching 8 bases. The germline V gene has CDR1 MNHEY and CDR2 SMNVEV (reference sequence). This CDR3 has 18 residues. The ends lost 0 bases at V and 0 bases at J; junction bases unmatched: 7. Here the CDR3 reads CASSLSAGGHYSNQPQHF. In DNA form, the CDR3 reads TGTGCCAGCAGTTTATCGGCAGGGGGCCATTATAGCAATCAGCCCCAGCATTTT.

The sample holds one count of this clonotype. The rearrangement joins TRBV18 to TRBJ1-1, with 7 positions matching TRBD1. V shed 5 bases and J 4 bases; nucleotides not matched to a gene: 10. The CDR3 is made up of 15 amino acids. The germline gives CDR1 KGHSH, CDR2 LQKENI. Here the CDR3 DNA reads TGTGCCAGCTCAGTTGACAGGGCCAGGGGCACTGAAGCTTTCTTT. It yields the protein CASSVDRARGTEAFF. The entire variable domain, with the rest obtained from reference TRBV18 and TRBJ1-1, is as follows: NAGVMQNPRHLVRRRGQEARLRCSPMKGHSHVYWYRQLPEEGLKFMVYLQKENIIDESGMPKERFSAEFPKEGPSILRIQQVVRGDSAAYFCASSVDRARGTEAFFGQGTRLTVV.

This clonotype was seen only a few times. V usage is TRBV9 and J usage is TRBJ2-1; 10 bases line up with TRBD2. V lost 0 bases and J lost 4; bases outside the gene matches: 7. This CDR3 region has 17 residues. The germline CDR1 and CDR2 sequences are SGDLS and YYNGEE. As DNA, the CDR3 is TGTGCCAGCAGCGTAGCGGCTAGCGGGAGAATATACAATGAGCAGTTCTTC. As protein: CASSVAASGRIYNEQFF.

This clonotype was counted a few times. The chain uses TRBV7-8 and TRBJ2-1; D may be TRBD2 (5 bases). Germline lookup yields CDR1 SGHVS and CDR2 FQNEAQ. CDR3 length equals 15 residues. The V gene lost 1 base and the J gene lost 6 bases, with 13 bases spanning the gap. As DNA, the CDR3 is TGTGCCAGCAGCTTAGTCTGGGCAGAGGGCAATGAGCAGTTCTTC. As protein: CASSLVWAEGNEQFF.

This chain joins TRBV20-1 and TRBJ2-3; TRBD2 matches 11 bases. Germline CDR1 reads DFQATT; CDR2 reads SNEGSKA (reference sequence). V dropped 0 bases and J dropped 5; count of bases not matched to a gene: 13. This CDR3 is 18 amino acids long. CDR3 sequence reads: CSAREGALAGGFGDTQYF. The CDR3 region has the DNA TGCAGTGCTAGAGAGGGTGCTCTAGCGGGAGGATTTGGAGATACGCAGTATTTT.

The chain is built from TRBV7-9 and TRBJ2-1; D remains unclear. Trimming took 4 bases from V and 0 from J, leaving 10 bases between them. CDR1 is SEHNR and CDR2 is FQNEAQ in the germline V gene (reference sequence). This CDR3 has 15 amino acids. For the CDR3, the DNA is TGTGCCAGCAGCTATGGGATGGGCTCCTACAATGAGCAGTTCTTC. Amino acid sequence: CASSYGMGSYNEQFF.

The sample holds a few counts of this clonotype. The V gene is TRBV5-1, the J gene TRBJ2-6; D is unresolved. The germline V and J ends were trimmed by 2 bases and 5 bases, with 11 bases remaining between them. CDR3 length: 15 amino acids. Germline lookup yields CDR1 SGHRS and CDR2 YFSETQ. The CDR3 reads CASSFQTVRANVLTF. The CDR3 DNA follows: TGCGCCAGCAGCTTCCAGACGGTAAGGGCCAACGTCCTGACTTTC.

In regard to this clonotype: Relative to the germline gene, one junction end is altered; a read error may explain this. The gene calls are TRBV3-1 and TRBJ2-3; no definite D call. In germline, CDR1 is LGHDT, CDR2 YNNKEL (reference sequence). CDR3 length: 17 amino acids. This CDR3 is CASTQDPGSSRRDTQYF. CDR3 DNA: TGTGCCAGCACCCAAGATCCGGGTAGTTCACGACGGGATACGCAGTATTTT.

This clonotype was counted only a few times. The genes are TRBV4-1 and TRBJ2-7; D ambiguous. The CDR3 has 13 residues. The V end lost 5 bases, the J end lost 6 bases, and 14 bases lay between the germline ends. Per the germline V gene, CDR1 is MGHRA and CDR2 is YSYEKL. This chain's CDR3 is CASSVITNREQYF. The DNA for the CDR3 is TGCGCCAGCAGCGTAATCACAAACCGCGAGCAGTACTTC.

Remarks on this clonotype: At one boundary the junction diverges from the germline segment, which might be a read error. The genes are TRBV15 and TRBJ2-1; D is possibly TRBD2 (7 bases). The CDR3 has 18 amino acids. Germline CDR1 and CDR2: LNHNV and YYDKDF (reference sequence). The CDR3 DNA follows: TGTGCCACCAGCAGAGCCGCCTTCCTAGCGGCAGGGGACAATGACCAGTTCTTC. This codes for CATSRAAFLAAGDNDQFF.

In the case of this clonotype: A read error may account for a junction end that differs from germline. V and J are TRBV5-1 and TRBJ2-3; D not certain. The CDR3 contains 14 residues. The germline CDR1 and CDR2 sequences are SGHRS and YFSETQ. CDR3 protein: CASGLFTTTDTQYF. In DNA form, the CDR3 reads TGCGCCAGCGGCTTGTTTACAACAACAGATACGCAGTATTTT.

The chain joins TRBV18 to TRBJ2-2, with TRBD2 matching 8 bases. The trim removed 6 bases at V and 4 bases at J, leaving 16 bases unmatched. The CDR3 is made up of 18 amino acids. Looked up from germline, CDR1 is KGHSH and CDR2 is LQKENI. CDR3 in amino acids: CASSPSRSGRRSTGELFF. In DNA form, the CDR3 reads TGTGCCAGCTCTCCCTCAAGGAGCGGGAGACGAAGCACCGGGGAGCTGTTTTTT.